The next 19 T cell receptor beta chains were all read from a single sample in a study of molecular identifiers for immune sequencing clone quantification (dated by TCRdb to between 2017 and 2018). Library preparation employed PCR. The sequencer listed for this sample is NextSeq 500. Through fastp at Q25 and MiXCR, TCRdb rebuilt clones from the public reads, retaining in-frame beta chains. Each CDR3 protein appears once, grouped with its most common genes and DNA. The sample table contains some 590,000 distinct CDR3 sequences; only one count was recorded for around 25% of them. The ten largest clones add up to 0.75% to 0.8% of the sample. The source material was naive CD8+ T cells from blood, with Jurkat cell RNA spiked in. The cell subset or site label for this specimen denotes: FACS-sorted CD8+CD4-CCR7+CD45RA+ naive T cells. The source of these receptors is a human donor in good health. Some libraries in this study had Jurkat cell RNA spiked in.

This clonotype was seen ten or more times. The chain uses TRBV7-8 and TRBJ2-1; TRBD2 is a possible D gene (7 bases). V was clipped by 3 bases and J by 2 bases, with 23 bases between them. CDR3 length: 19 residues. Looked up from germline, CDR1 is SGHVS and CDR2 is FQNEAQ. The CDR3 is CASSFEPTLRGGTYNEQFF. CDR3 in DNA: TGTGCCAGCAGCTTCGAGCCCACCCTTAGGGGGGGAACCTACAATGAGCAGTTCTTC.

This clonotype was counted a few times. J is TRBJ2-3 and V is TRBV27, with D maybe TRBD1 (5 bases). The CDR3 covers 15 residues. Germline assignment: CDR1 MNHEY and CDR2 SMNVEV (reference sequence). Trimming took off 4 bases at V and 0 bases at J, with 11 bases between the two ends. The CDR3 DNA follows: TGTGCCAGCAGTTATATGACAGTTAGCACAGATACGCAGTATTTT. Residues: CASSYMTVSTDTQYF.

This sequence joins TRBV29-1 and TRBJ1-2, with D unclear. The V gene's germline CDR1 is SQVTM and CDR2 ANQGSEA. This CDR3 is 15 amino acids long. V was shortened by 0 bases and J by 1 base, with 12 bases between the two germline ends. The CDR3, as DNA: TGCAGCGTTGAAGATCCGTCACGAGATAACTATGGCTACACCTTC. Protein sequence: CSVEDPSRDNYGYTF.

This chain joins TRBV6-2 or TRBV6-3 and TRBJ2-7; TRBD1 matches 7 bases. CDR3 length: 12 residues. Germline-derived CDR1 and CDR2 are MNHEY and SVGEGT. In DNA, the CDR3 is TGTGACTTTCGATTGGGACAGAAAGAGCAGTACTTC. It is translated as CDFRLGQKEQYF.

This clonotype was observed many times. The chain uses TRBV20-1 and TRBJ2-5; 9 bases are shared with TRBD2. Germline lookup yields CDR1 DFQATT and CDR2 SNEGSKA (reference sequence). This CDR3 spans 15 amino acids. V trimming: 5 bases; J trimming: 7 bases; junction bases outside the gene matches: 14. This CDR3 is CSAHNPWTSEATQYF. The CDR3 DNA reads TGCAGTGCTCATAACCCCTGGACTAGCGAGGCGACCCAGTACTTC.

This clonotype has just a few counts. The chain joins TRBV15 to TRBJ2-5, with 7 bases fitting TRBD1. This CDR3 has 15 amino acids. Germline V gene sequence: CDR1 LNHNV, CDR2 YYDKDF (reference sequence). With V trimmed by 7 bases and J by 2 bases, 10 bases remained unmatched. The CDR3 spells CATTHRGRGQETQYF. CDR3 DNA sequence: TGTGCCACCACTCACAGGGGAAGGGGACAAGAGACCCAGTACTTC.

This clonotype showed up just a few times. This sequence joins TRBV11-2 and TRBJ2-3; TRBD2 agrees at 14 bases. V dropped 4 bases and J dropped 1; count of bases not matched to a gene: 7. The V gene's germline CDR1 is SGHAT and CDR2 FQNNGV. The length of the CDR3 is 18 residues. CDR3 in amino acids: CASSWGLAGEVGTDTQYF. CDR3 DNA sequence: TGTGCCAGCAGCTGGGGACTAGCGGGAGAGGTTGGCACAGATACGCAGTATTTT.

The chain employs TRBV29-1 and TRBJ1-2; no clear D. Germline CDR1 and CDR2: SQVTM and ANQGSEA. The CDR3 spans 18 residues. V lost 1 base, J lost 0 bases, and 21 bases lay in between. CDR3 DNA sequence: TGCAGCGTTGAAGGAGGGTCTTTCAGCCCAGAAGCTAACTATGGCTACACCTTC. Encoded protein: CSVEGGSFSPEANYGYTF.

This clonotype was picked up many times. The chain couples TRBV27 to TRBJ1-1, with a possible D match to TRBD1 (5 bases). Germline values: CDR1 MNHEY, CDR2 SMNVEV (reference sequence). Trimming pared 5 bases from V and 0 bases from J, leaving 7 bases between. There are 13 residues in the CDR3. CDR3 in DNA: TGTGCCAGCAGTGACAGCTTGAACACTGAAGCTTTCTTT. This encodes CASSDSLNTEAFF.

This clonotype came up a few times. This chain connects TRBV6-2 or TRBV6-3 to TRBJ1-1; a possible D gene is TRBD1 (5 bases). V was trimmed by 4 bases and J by 3 bases, leaving 18 bases between them. The CDR3 length is 16 residues. Germline V gene data show CDR1 as MNHEY and CDR2 as SVGEGT. This chain's CDR3 is CASSSTGRPAYTEAFF. The CDR3 nucleotides read TGTGCCAGCAGTTCAACAGGCCGACCGGCGTACACTGAAGCTTTCTTT.

This rearrangement joins TRBV7-9 to TRBJ2-3; 7 bases are a match to TRBD2. The CDR3 loop spans 14 amino acids. The V and J ends lost 5 bases and 0 bases, in that order; junction bases with no gene match: 2. Germline lookup yields CDR1 SEHNR and CDR2 FQNEAQ (reference sequence). The CDR3 region is CASSHSGSTDTQYF. CDR3 DNA: TGTGCCAGCAGCCATAGCGGGAGCACAGATACGCAGTATTTT. The full variable domain, with the rest looked up from reference TRBV7-9 and TRBJ2-3, is DTGVSQNPRHKITKRGQNVTFRCDPISEHNRLYWYRQTLGQGPEFLTYFQNEAQLEKSRLLSDRFSAERPKGSFSTLEIQRTEQGDSAMYLCASSHSGSTDTQYFGPGTRLTVL.

This clonotype was counted only a few times. The V and J genes are TRBV20-1 and TRBJ1-3; 12 nucleotides match TRBD1. Trimming removed 5 bases from V and 4 bases from J; junction bases left unmatched: 3. CDR3 length: 14 amino acids. CDR1 is DFQATT and CDR2 is SNEGSKA in the germline V gene (reference sequence). The CDR3 bases are TGCAGTGCTCGGGACAGGGGGCAAGGAAACACCATATATTTT. It is translated as CSARDRGQGNTIYF.

The chain has TRBV14 and TRBJ2-3, with 7 bases matching TRBD2. CDR1 and CDR2 from the germline V gene are SGHDN and FVKESK. After removal of 0 bases from V and 5 bases from J, the junction contained 5 bases not matched to a gene. The CDR3 has 15 residues. CDR3 nucleotides: TGTGCCAGCAGCCAAGACGGGAGGATGGAAGATACGCAGTATTTT. This gives the protein CASSQDGRMEDTQYF.

This clonotype is a singleton in its sample. The V call is TRBV4-3, the J call TRBJ2-6; D is undetermined. Germline V gene sequence: CDR1 LGHNA, CDR2 YSLEER. The CDR3 is made up of 14 amino acids. Trimming shortened V by 3 bases and J by 5 bases, and 8 bases separated the two germline ends. In DNA, the CDR3 is TGCGCCAGCAGCCAGGACGTCCGGGCCAACGTCCTGACTTTC. Protein sequence: CASSQDVRANVLTF.

About this clonotype: A much larger clone sits a single nucleotide away, making a read error possible. The chain employs TRBV9 and TRBJ1-6; D unclear. Germline V gene lookup returns CDR1 SGDLS and CDR2 YYNGEE. The CDR3 runs to 14 residues. The CDR3 spells CASGVGLGDSPLHF. Here the CDR3 DNA reads TGTGCCAGCGGCGTCGGTCTTGGGGATTCACCCCTCCACTTT.

Notes on this clonotype: A much larger clone sits a single nucleotide away, making a read error possible. This chain joins TRBV6-2 or TRBV6-3 and TRBJ1-1; D unclear. The germline V gene encodes CDR1 MNHEY and CDR2 SVGEGT. V was trimmed by 0 bases and J by 4 bases, leaving 12 bases between them. The CDR3 length is 15 residues. The CDR3, as DNA: TGTGCCAGCAGTTACTCCAGATACCCGATCACTGAAGCTTTCTTT. Residues: CASSYSRYPITEAFF.

This clonotype was seen at least ten times. Its ends do not fully match the called genes, so a read error is possible. The gene calls are TRBV6-5 and TRBJ2-5; no firm D call. The germline gives CDR1 MNHEY, CDR2 SVGAGI. The CDR3 has 11 residues. CDR3 DNA sequence: TGTGCCAGCAGTTACGGACGAGACCCAGTATTC. Residues: CASSYGRDPVF.

About this clonotype: This clone may be a read error of a much larger clone one base away. The chain employs TRBV19 and TRBJ2-3; D is possibly TRBD2 (6 bases). The CDR3 loop spans 13 amino acids. Trimming removed 7 bases at V and 4 bases at J, with 12 bases between. CDR1 LNHDA and CDR2 SQIVND come from the germline V gene (reference sequence). The CDR3 DNA reads as TGTGCCAGTATTAAATCGGGGGCAGATACGCAGTATTTT. It yields the protein CASIKSGADTQYF.

This clonotype was recorded a few times. This chain uses TRBV27 with TRBJ2-7, with a weak D call TRBD1 (6 bases). V lost 5 bases and J 5 bases, leaving 19 bases between the germline ends. Germline lookup yields CDR1 MNHEY and CDR2 SMNVEV (reference sequence). The CDR3 runs 15 residues. The CDR3: CASSPDTGLADEQYF. CDR3 in DNA: TGTGCCAGCAGTCCCGATACAGGGTTAGCCGACGAGCAGTACTTC.